Sequencing of this TCR beta chain was carried out in a study of CD8+CD57+ T cells in acquired aplastic anemia. On the study more broadly: The DNA of sorted CD4+ and CD8+ cells averaged 3.2 ug. Findings and limits, study-wide: Overlapping CD8+ CDR3 repertoires of patients and controls contained nearly 30 shared sequences.

Comment on this clonotype: Its antigen is currently unknown.

Genomic DNA constituted the template upon which TCR beta VDJ and CDR3 profiling was performed. In TCRdb, the reads were re-called with MiXCR into one record per CDR3 protein. The data contain around 250,000 distinct CDR3 sequences, about 56% of them singletons. The CDR3 is 16 amino acids. CDR1 is SEHNR, CDR2 FQNEAQ, per germline (reference sequence). Trimming took 6 bases from V and 2 from J, leaving 19 bases between them. The sequenced sample was sorted CD4+, CD8+, or CD8+CD57+ T cells (not recorded which) from PBMCs. The J gene is TRBJ2-5, the V gene TRBV7-9; D may be TRBD1 or TRBD2 (6 bases each). The clonotype comes from a human donor with severe aplastic anemia or a healthy control (not recorded which). The chain's CDR3 is CASRVDSGGGQETQYF. In nucleotides, the CDR3 is TGTGCCAGCAGAGTGGATAGTGGAGGGGGGCAAGAGACCCAGTACTTC.